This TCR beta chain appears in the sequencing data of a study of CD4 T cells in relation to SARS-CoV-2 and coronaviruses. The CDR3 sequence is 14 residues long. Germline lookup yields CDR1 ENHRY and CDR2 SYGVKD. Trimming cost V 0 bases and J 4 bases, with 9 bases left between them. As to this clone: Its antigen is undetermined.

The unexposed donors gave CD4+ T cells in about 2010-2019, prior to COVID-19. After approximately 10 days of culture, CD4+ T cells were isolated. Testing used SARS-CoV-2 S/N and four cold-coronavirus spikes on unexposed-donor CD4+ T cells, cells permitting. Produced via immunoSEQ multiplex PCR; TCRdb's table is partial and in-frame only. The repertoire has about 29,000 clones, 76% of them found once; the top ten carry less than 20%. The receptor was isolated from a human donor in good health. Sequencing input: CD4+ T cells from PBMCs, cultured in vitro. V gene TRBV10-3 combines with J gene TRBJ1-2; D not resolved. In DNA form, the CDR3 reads TGTGCCATCAGTGAGTCCACGGATTTCTATGGCTACACCTTC. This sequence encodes CAISESTDFYGYTF.